This note documents a single TCR beta chain sequence. This entry belongs to a study of blood T cell repertoires in COVID-19. As for the study in general: Acute-phase and convalescent COVID-19 samples originated in the United States, Italy and Spain. Sources were T cells, B-cell-depleted T cells, or PBMCs; the material itself was cDNA or gDNA.

Germline-derived CDR1 and CDR2 are MDHEN and SYDVKM. V was cut by 7 bases and J by 7 bases, with 20 bases left in between. The CDR3 covers 15 residues. A Seattle source enrolled patients during active infection and followed them longitudinally. In the original processing: How many nucleated cells were present was estimated from reference gene primer amplification. Data came from immunoSEQ multiplex PCR; TCRdb stores just in-frame clones and leaves some out. V, J and clone size were drawn from that table, and D and trimming were deduced from the DNA. The data show under 300,000 clones, 70% to 85% seen once.

The source material was peripheral blood. The TCR comes from a human donor with COVID-19, enrolled during active disease. The donor label of this sample is uncertain. This chain connects TRBV28 to TRBJ1-5; possibly TRBD1 for D (5 bases). In DNA form, the CDR3 reads TGTGCCAGCACCCCGAACGTGGCCCCAGGGCAGCCCCAGCATTTT. Amino acids: CASTPNVAPGQPQHF.